These 7 T cell receptor beta chains came from one sample sequenced in a study of cytotoxic CD8 clonotypes in ibrutinib-treated CLL. Clones were sequenced by immunoSEQ multiplex PCR, and TCRdb holds only the in-frame ones, with some missing. The sample lists some 150,000 clones, 70% to 80% occurring once. The starting material was PBMCs, obtained after 24 months of ibrutinib treatment. These receptor sequences come from a human donor with chronic lymphocytic leukemia.

By sample fraction, this clone is medium-sized. This chain uses TRBV5-6 with TRBJ1-5; 7 nucleotides agree with TRBD1. This CDR3 has 16 amino acids. CDR1 is SGHDT, CDR2 YYEEEE, per germline. The V and J ends lost 3 bases and 1 base, in that order; junction bases with no gene match: 7. The CDR3 nucleotides read TGTGCCAGCAGCTCTTTGCAACAGGGGAGCAATCAGCCCCAGCATTTT. Translation: CASSSLQQGSNQPQHF.

This chain joins TRBV7-8 and TRBJ2-5; D may be TRBD1 (5 bases). Germline loops: CDR1 SGHVS, CDR2 FQNEAQ. This CDR3 spans 15 amino acids. Between the trimmed V and J ends, which lost 5 bases and 2 bases, there was a span of 15 bases. Written as DNA, the CDR3 is TGTGCCAGCAGCCTCCCAGGGCTTGGGCAAGAGACCCAGTACTTC. Residues: CASSLPGLGQETQYF.

The chain recombines TRBV6-6 with TRBJ1-2, with D uncertain. With 6 bases removed from V and 7 bases from J, the gap between germline ends came to 9 bases. CDR3 length: 11 residues. CDR1 and CDR2 from the germline V gene are MNHNY and SVGAGI (reference sequence). CDR3 nucleotides: TGTGCCAGCAGCCCCGGGTCTGGCTACACCTTC. This encodes CASSPGSGYTF.

This clone was seen a few times. This chain links TRBV30 with TRBJ1-4; D ambiguous. The length of the CDR3 is 10 residues. V dropped 8 bases and J dropped 8 bases, with 9 bases sitting between them. Germline V lookup: CDR1 GTSNPN, CDR2 SVGIG (reference sequence). The CDR3 bases are TGTGCCGGGTATGGAGAAAAACTGTTTTTT. Its translation is CAGYGEKLFF. Full variable domain (missing parts from reference TRBV30 and TRBJ1-4): SQTIHQWPATLVQPVGSPLSLECTVEGTSNPNLYWYRQAAGRGLQLLFYSVGIGQISSEVPQNLSASRPQDRQFILSSKKLLLSDSGFYLCAGYGEKLFFGSGTQLSVL.

The CDR3 region has the DNA TGCGCCAGCAGCCCCGGGGGGTACGAGCAGTACTTC. This encodes CASSPGGYEQYF. V is TRBV5-1 and J is TRBJ2-7, with 7 bases fitting TRBD2. This CDR3 region has 12 residues. V shed 4 bases, J shed 4 bases, and the junction held 2 bases outside the gene matches. Germline CDR1 SGHRS, CDR2 YFSETQ.

The V call is TRBV10-3, the J call TRBJ2-1; 8 positions agree with TRBD2. The CDR3 consists of 15 residues. The V segment lost 9 bases and the J segment 7 bases; nucleotides outside the gene matches: 14. Germline lookup yields CDR1 ENHRY and CDR2 SYGVKD. In nucleotides, the CDR3 is TGTGCCATTTCAGATGGTAGCGGGGAGGTAAATGAGCAGTTCTTC. It translates to CAISDGSGEVNEQFF.

The chain combines TRBV6-6 with TRBJ1-2; D is unclear. Germline V gene sequence: CDR1 MNHNY, CDR2 SVGAGI (reference sequence). V lost 0 bases and J lost 6, with 17 bases in between. The CDR3 is 16 amino acids. CDR3 residues: CASSYSLVVEGDGYTF. DNA of the CDR3: TGTGCCAGCAGTTACTCGCTCGTCGTCGAGGGCGATGGCTACACCTTC.